This T cell receptor beta chain was sequenced for a study of blood T cell repertoires in COVID-19. Study in general: Whether acute or convalescent, the COVID-19 samples came from the United States, Italy and Spain. PBMCs, B-cell-depleted T cells, or T cells were the source of the cDNA or gDNA that made up the material.

Original data processing: It was from reference gene primer amplification that nucleated cell counts were estimated. The method was immunoSEQ multiplex PCR; TCRdb's version includes in-frame clones alone and lacks a portion of them. The D gene and trimming were derived from the DNA, and the V and J assignments and clone size from that table. The table records approximately 360,000 clones, around 89% of them present only once. V was cut by 5 bases and J by 3 bases, with 5 bases left in between. Germline lookup yields CDR1 SGHTA and CDR2 FQGNSA. The CDR3 runs 11 residues. The J gene is TRBJ2-7, the V gene TRBV7-2; D gene ambiguous. The sample taken for sequencing was peripheral blood. The sequence came from a man aged 35 to 55 with acute or convalescent COVID-19. The CDR3 DNA follows: TGTGCCAGCAGCCTCCGCTACGAGCAGTACTTC. The encoded protein is CASSLRYEQYF. The full variable domain, its missing parts supplied by reference TRBV7-2 and TRBJ2-7, is GAGVSQSPSNKVTEKGKDVELRCDPISGHTALYWYRQSLGQGLEFLIYFQGNSAPDKSGLPSDRFSAERTGGSVSTLTIQRTQQEDSAVYLCASSLRYEQYFGPGTRLTVT.